The rows below give T cell receptor beta chains drawn from one sample of a study of CD8 T cells in Susac syndrome. Via MiXCR, TCRdb re-called the immunoSEQ multiplex PCR reads, giving one row per CDR3 protein. The sample records some 300,000 distinct CDR3 sequences, around 91% being singletons. The sample was CD8+ T cells from PBMCs. The receptor set was obtained from a human donor with multiple sclerosis. Each CDR3 is given with its conserved first and last residue. Fields, in order: J gene, D gene, clone size, V gene, CDR3 DNA, CDR3 protein. D genes are given only for firm matches. Size tells how often a clone was seen (once, few, many) or the class of an expanded clone, and some rows leave it out.

j_gene: TRBJ2-5
d_gene: TRBD2
abundance: NA
v_gene: TRBV7-8
CDR3nt: TGTGCCAGCGTCTCCGGGACTAGCGGACTGTACCAAGAGACCCAGTACTTC
CDR3aa: CASVSGTSGLYQETQYF

j_gene: TRBJ2-1
d_gene: NA
abundance: NA
v_gene: TRBV20-1
CDR3nt: TGCAGTGCTTGGGACTCCCAACCCAGCAATGAGCAGTTCTTC
CDR3aa: CSAWDSQPSNEQFF

j_gene: TRBJ2-7
d_gene: TRBD2
abundance: NA
v_gene: TRBV5-6
CDR3nt: TGTGCCAGCAGCTTGGCTAGCGGGAGGATGGCGTACGAGCAGTACTTC
CDR3aa: CASSLASGRMAYEQYF

j_gene: TRBJ2-1
d_gene: NA
abundance: NA
v_gene: TRBV4-3
CDR3nt: TGCGCCAGCAGCCAAGCCCCGGGACTTGACAATGAGCAGTTCTTC
CDR3aa: CASSQAPGLDNEQFF

j_gene: TRBJ1-5
d_gene: TRBD1
abundance: NA
v_gene: TRBV4-1
CDR3nt: TGCGCCAGCAGCCAAGTCTATGACAGGGCGAGCAATCAGCCCCAGCATTTT
CDR3aa: CASSQVYDRASNQPQHF

j_gene: TRBJ2-5
d_gene: NA
abundance: NA
v_gene: TRBV7-9
CDR3nt: TGTGCCAGCAGCTTTACAGAAGAGACCCAGTACTTC
CDR3aa: CASSFTEETQYF

j_gene: TRBJ1-4
d_gene: NA
abundance: NA
v_gene: TRBV29-1
CDR3nt: TGCAGCGTTGAAGATCCCCAGGGGTCCGAAAAACTGTTTTTT
CDR3aa: CSVEDPQGSEKLFF

j_gene: TRBJ1-2
d_gene: NA
abundance: NA
v_gene: TRBV7-9
CDR3nt: TGTGCCAGCAGCTTAGTCGGCGGGAATGGCTACACCTTC
CDR3aa: CASSLVGGNGYTF

j_gene: TRBJ2-1
d_gene: NA
abundance: NA
v_gene: TRBV20-1
CDR3nt: TGCAGTGCTAGAGATCTCGCCAGCTCCTACAATGAGCAGTTCTTC
CDR3aa: CSARDLASSYNEQFF

j_gene: TRBJ2-1
d_gene: TRBD1
abundance: NA
v_gene: TRBV7-9
CDR3nt: TGTGCCAGCAGCTTAACCGACCCGGCCCCGGGACAGGGGGCCGGGGAGCAGTTCTTC
CDR3aa: CASSLTDPAPGQGAGEQFF

j_gene: TRBJ2-1
d_gene: NA
abundance: NA
v_gene: TRBV27
CDR3nt: TGTGCCAGCAGTTTATCGGCCGGGGGCCCCTCCTACAATGAGCAGTTCTTC
CDR3aa: CASSLSAGGPSYNEQFF

j_gene: TRBJ1-6
d_gene: NA
abundance: once
v_gene: TRBV24-1
CDR3nt: TGTGCCACCAGCAAAACAGTGGATTCACCCCTCCACTTT
CDR3aa: CATSKTVDSPLHF

j_gene: TRBJ2-7
d_gene: NA
abundance: NA
v_gene: TRBV20-1
CDR3nt: TGCAGTGCTCGGGGGGACAGGTTCCTCGAGCAGTACTTC
CDR3aa: CSARGDRFLEQYF

j_gene: TRBJ2-5
d_gene: TRBD1
abundance: NA
v_gene: TRBV7-8
CDR3nt: TGTGCCAGCAGACCTACAGGGGGCAAGGAGACCCAGTACTTC
CDR3aa: CASRPTGGKETQYF

j_gene: TRBJ2-5
d_gene: TRBD2
abundance: NA
v_gene: TRBV19
CDR3nt: TGTGCCAGTAGTATGGCGAGCGGGGGTGGGGAGACCCAGTACTTC
CDR3aa: CASSMASGGGETQYF

j_gene: TRBJ2-2
d_gene: NA
abundance: NA
v_gene: TRBV24-1
CDR3nt: TGTGCCACCATTGGGGACACCGGGGAGCTGTTTTTT
CDR3aa: CATIGDTGELFF

j_gene: TRBJ2-3
d_gene: NA
abundance: once
v_gene: TRBV30
CDR3nt: TGTGCCTGGAGTGTAGGGCGGGCCACAGATACGCAGTATTTT
CDR3aa: CAWSVGRATDTQYF

j_gene: TRBJ2-1
d_gene: NA
abundance: NA
v_gene: TRBV29-1
CDR3nt: TGCAGCGTTGAAGATCAACTCTCATACAATGAGCAGTTCTTC
CDR3aa: CSVEDQLSYNEQFF

j_gene: TRBJ2-3
d_gene: NA
abundance: NA
v_gene: TRBV7-9
CDR3nt: TGTGCCAGCAGCTTAGAAAAAGGGATTAGGAGCACAGATACGCAGTATTTT
CDR3aa: CASSLEKGIRSTDTQYF

j_gene: TRBJ2-6
d_gene: NA
abundance: NA
v_gene: TRBV13
CDR3nt: TGTGCCAGCAGCCCCGGGGGTGCTGGGGCCAACGTCCTGACTTTC
CDR3aa: CASSPGGAGANVLTF

j_gene: TRBJ1-1
d_gene: NA
abundance: NA
v_gene: TRBV5-6
CDR3nt: TGTGCCAGCAGCGAAGGGTGGACTGAAGCTTTCTTT
CDR3aa: CASSEGWTEAFF

j_gene: TRBJ2-7
d_gene: TRBD1
abundance: few
v_gene: TRBV12-3/TRBV12-4
CDR3nt: TGTGCCAGCAGCTCTGGACAGGGAGTCGAGCAGTACTTC
CDR3aa: CASSSGQGVEQYF

j_gene: TRBJ2-3
d_gene: NA
abundance: NA
v_gene: TRBV12-3/TRBV12-4
CDR3nt: TGTGCCAGTGGAGGCGGGAGCACAGATACGCAGTATTTT
CDR3aa: CASGGGSTDTQYF

j_gene: TRBJ1-1
d_gene: NA
abundance: NA
v_gene: TRBV12-3/TRBV12-4
CDR3nt: TGTGCCAGCAGTATACAGGCTCCGGGCACTGAAGCTTTCTTT
CDR3aa: CASSIQAPGTEAFF

j_gene: TRBJ1-5
d_gene: NA
abundance: NA
v_gene: TRBV6-1
CDR3nt: TGTGCCAGCAGTGAAAATAGAGGGGCCTATAGCAATCAGCCCCAGCATTTT
CDR3aa: CASSENRGAYSNQPQHF

j_gene: TRBJ1-3
d_gene: NA
abundance: NA
v_gene: TRBV29-1
CDR3nt: TGCAGCGTTGAAGATCCCAGGGTTTCTGGAAACACCATATATTTT
CDR3aa: CSVEDPRVSGNTIYF

j_gene: TRBJ2-2
d_gene: TRBD2
abundance: NA
v_gene: TRBV7-9
CDR3nt: TGTGCCAGCAGGCAGACTAGCGGGAATACCGGGGAGCTGTTTTTT
CDR3aa: CASRQTSGNTGELFF

j_gene: TRBJ2-7
d_gene: NA
abundance: NA
v_gene: TRBV19
CDR3nt: TGTGCCAGTAGTATGACAGGTTTCTACGAGCAGTACTTC
CDR3aa: CASSMTGFYEQYF

j_gene: TRBJ2-5
d_gene: TRBD1
abundance: NA
v_gene: TRBV12-3/TRBV12-4
CDR3nt: TGTGCCAGCGGGCTTCAGTCTCTAACCGGACAGGGTATCGGAGAGACCCAGTACTTC
CDR3aa: CASGLQSLTGQGIGETQYF

j_gene: TRBJ1-4
d_gene: TRBD1
abundance: NA
v_gene: TRBV15
CDR3nt: TGTGCCACCAGCAGAGTGGGACAGGGGGAGGTTGAAAAACTGTTTTTT
CDR3aa: CATSRVGQGEVEKLFF

j_gene: TRBJ1-5
d_gene: NA
abundance: NA
v_gene: TRBV19
CDR3nt: TGTGCCAGTAGTATAGACGGGGGGGGCGATCAGCCCCAGCATTTT
CDR3aa: CASSIDGGGDQPQHF

j_gene: TRBJ1-1
d_gene: TRBD1
abundance: NA
v_gene: TRBV27
CDR3nt: TGTGCCAGCAGTTTATTCACTGGGACAGCCGTTACTGAAGCTTTCTTT
CDR3aa: CASSLFTGTAVTEAFF

j_gene: TRBJ2-7
d_gene: TRBD2
abundance: NA
v_gene: TRBV4-1
CDR3nt: TGCGCCAGCAGCCACAGGCTAGCGGAATACGAGCAGTACTTC
CDR3aa: CASSHRLAEYEQYF

j_gene: TRBJ2-7
d_gene: NA
abundance: once
v_gene: TRBV10-3
CDR3nt: TGTGCCACCGCGGAAGATTTTCCGTACGAGCAGTACTTC
CDR3aa: CATAEDFPYEQYF

j_gene: TRBJ2-1
d_gene: NA
abundance: NA
v_gene: TRBV5-4
CDR3nt: TGTGCCAGCAGCTTAGTCTCGTCGGACATCTACAATGAGCAGTTCTTC
CDR3aa: CASSLVSSDIYNEQFF

j_gene: TRBJ1-1
d_gene: NA
abundance: NA
v_gene: TRBV7-8
CDR3nt: TGTGCCAGCAGCTCCGTAGGGAACACTGAAGCTTTCTTT
CDR3aa: CASSSVGNTEAFF

j_gene: TRBJ2-3
d_gene: TRBD1
abundance: NA
v_gene: TRBV7-8
CDR3nt: TGTGCCAGCAGCCCAGAGGGGGCAGGGGTGAGCGATACGCAGTATTTT
CDR3aa: CASSPEGAGVSDTQYF

j_gene: TRBJ2-7
d_gene: TRBD2
abundance: NA
v_gene: TRBV20-1
CDR3nt: TGCAGTGCTAGAGATCTTAGCGGGAGGGCGGCCTACGAGCAGTACTTC
CDR3aa: CSARDLSGRAAYEQYF

j_gene: TRBJ2-5
d_gene: NA
abundance: NA
v_gene: TRBV29-1
CDR3nt: TGCAGCGTTCGCCCGGACAGAAACCAAGAGACCCAGTACTTC
CDR3aa: CSVRPDRNQETQYF

j_gene: TRBJ2-5
d_gene: NA
abundance: NA
v_gene: TRBV20-1
CDR3nt: TGCAGTGCTAGACCCTCGACCTGGGGGCAAGAGACCCAGTACTTC
CDR3aa: CSARPSTWGQETQYF

j_gene: TRBJ2-1
d_gene: NA
abundance: NA
v_gene: TRBV11-1
CDR3nt: TGTGCCAGCAGCCAATCGGCAGCGGTCCATGAGCAGTTCTTC
CDR3aa: CASSQSAAVHEQFF

j_gene: TRBJ2-7
d_gene: NA
abundance: NA
v_gene: TRBV27
CDR3nt: TGTGCCAGCGCGTCTCTACCGGGGCGGCCGCCCGACGAGCAGTACTTC
CDR3aa: CASASLPGRPPDEQYF

j_gene: TRBJ2-5
d_gene: TRBD2
abundance: NA
v_gene: TRBV4-2
CDR3nt: TGTGCCAGCAGCCAAGACGAGGGACTAGCGGGAGTAAGGGAGACCCAGTACTTC
CDR3aa: CASSQDEGLAGVRETQYF

j_gene: TRBJ2-4
d_gene: NA
abundance: once
v_gene: TRBV27
CDR3nt: TGTGCCAGCAGTTTACGCGGGGTAGCCAAAAACATTCAGTACTTC
CDR3aa: CASSLRGVAKNIQYF

j_gene: TRBJ2-5
d_gene: NA
abundance: NA
v_gene: TRBV7-9
CDR3nt: TGTGCCAGCAGCGACATTTGGGGAGGGGGGCAACAAGAGACCCAGTACTTC
CDR3aa: CASSDIWGGGQQETQYF

j_gene: TRBJ2-2
d_gene: NA
abundance: NA
v_gene: TRBV5-4
CDR3nt: TGTGCCAGCAGCTCAGAGACTGTCTTGAACACCGGGGAGCTGTTTTTT
CDR3aa: CASSSETVLNTGELFF

j_gene: TRBJ2-7
d_gene: TRBD2
abundance: NA
v_gene: TRBV7-8
CDR3nt: TGTGCCAGCAGCTTGGGTGGGCGGGGGAGCTCCTACGAGCAGTACTTC
CDR3aa: CASSLGGRGSSYEQYF

j_gene: TRBJ2-2
d_gene: TRBD1
abundance: NA
v_gene: TRBV20-1
CDR3nt: TGCAGTGCCAAGGGACAGGGAGACACCGGGGAGCTGTTTTTT
CDR3aa: CSAKGQGDTGELFF

j_gene: TRBJ2-2
d_gene: TRBD1
abundance: NA
v_gene: TRBV7-9
CDR3nt: TGTGCCAGCAGCTTCTCCTCCGGGACAGGGAACACCGGGGAGCTGTTTTTT
CDR3aa: CASSFSSGTGNTGELFF

j_gene: TRBJ1-2
d_gene: NA
abundance: NA
v_gene: TRBV3-1
CDR3nt: TGTGCCAGCAGCCAAGTGGGCACTAACTATGGCTACACCTTC
CDR3aa: CASSQVGTNYGYTF

j_gene: TRBJ1-5
d_gene: NA
abundance: NA
v_gene: TRBV12-3/TRBV12-4
CDR3nt: TGTGCCAGCAGTCAAGACAGGTACAGGATGCCCCAGCATTTT
CDR3aa: CASSQDRYRMPQHF

j_gene: TRBJ2-2
d_gene: NA
abundance: NA
v_gene: TRBV27
CDR3nt: TGTGCCAGCAGTCCGCGTAGCGATGGCGGGGAGCTGTTTTTT
CDR3aa: CASSPRSDGGELFF

j_gene: TRBJ2-7
d_gene: TRBD2
abundance: NA
v_gene: TRBV15
CDR3nt: TGTGCCACCAGCAGAGATCCGGGACTAGCGTACGACGAGCAGTACTTC
CDR3aa: CATSRDPGLAYDEQYF

j_gene: TRBJ1-1
d_gene: NA
abundance: NA
v_gene: TRBV14
CDR3nt: TGTGCCAGCAGCCACGTCGGGTTAAACACTGAAGCTTTCTTT
CDR3aa: CASSHVGLNTEAFF

j_gene: TRBJ1-1
d_gene: TRBD1
abundance: NA
v_gene: TRBV2
CDR3nt: TGTGCCAGCAGTGATACTACGAACAGGGGGGGACTCGGTGAAGCTTTCTTT
CDR3aa: CASSDTTNRGGLGEAFF